The present T cell receptor (beta chain) was sequenced within a study of CD8 T cells in ankylosing spondylitis. Study findings and constraints: Reports say disease-linked clones showed up significantly more in matched ankylosing spondylitis synovial fluid.

This clonotype has ten or more counts. Antigen specificity is unknown. TCR beta libraries were made by quantitative 5'-RACE with molecular barcodes. TCRdb redid the calling of the 5' RACE reads with MiXCR, one entry per CDR3 protein. Of 100,000 to 150,000 distinct CDR3 sequences listed, around 7% are singletons. Trimming took off 5 bases at V and 3 bases at J, with 14 bases between the two ends. This CDR3 has 15 residues. The genes are TRBV12-3 or TRBV12-4 and TRBJ2-1, with D possibly TRBD1 on 5 matching bases. The source of this sequence is a male donor with ankylosing spondylitis or in good health (not recorded which). Sequencing input: blood, either unsorted or a sorted T cell fraction (not recorded which). CDR3 protein: CASSKQETYYNEQFF. DNA for the CDR3: TGTGCCAGCAGTAAACAGGAGACCTACTACAATGAGCAGTTCTTC.